The next 30 T cell receptor beta chains were all read from a single sample in a study of shared clonotypes between healthy human individuals. Using immunoSEQ multiplex PCR, the repertoire was profiled, and TCRdb retains in-frame clones only, with some absent. Of over 1.4 million clones listed, roughly 96% are singletons. Sequencing was carried out using naive CD4+ T cells sorted from blood. The subset here: CD45RA+ positively selected. The receptors here all came from a man under 40 in good health.

The chain recombines TRBV28 with TRBJ2-3; possibly TRBD1 for D (6 bases). CDR1 MDHEN and CDR2 SYDVKM come from the germline V gene. Trimming shortened V by 5 bases and J by 1 base, and 13 bases separated the two germline ends. CDR3 length: 15 residues. The CDR3, as DNA: TGTGCCAGCAGTCCACAGGGTTTGGGCACAGATACGCAGTATTTT. It encodes CASSPQGLGTDTQYF.

The rearrangement uses TRBV5-6 and TRBJ1-2, with 7 bases aligning to TRBD1. Germline V gene sequence: CDR1 SGHDT, CDR2 YYEEEE. Trimming cost V 2 bases and J 7 bases; bases outside gene matches: 8. This CDR3 has 14 amino acids. The CDR3: CASSLGRGLAGYTF. CDR3 DNA sequence: TGTGCCAGCAGCTTAGGGAGGGGGCTTGCTGGCTACACCTTC.

The chain joins TRBV7-9 to TRBJ2-3; D remains ambiguous. With 2 bases removed from V and 3 bases from J, the gap between germline ends came to 12 bases. Per the germline V gene, CDR1 is SEHNR and CDR2 is FQNEAQ (reference sequence). The CDR3 has 15 residues. The CDR3 region has the DNA TGTGCCAGCAGCTTACCAGGTGGATATACAGATACGCAGTATTTT. Translated: CASSLPGGYTDTQYF.

The CDR3: CASSELSTEAFF. The DNA of the CDR3 is TGTGCCAGCAGTGAACTCAGCACTGAAGCTTTCTTT. The genes are TRBV2 and TRBJ1-1; D gene unclear. With 2 bases removed from V and 4 bases from J, the gap between germline ends came to 5 bases. Looked up from germline, CDR1 is SNHLY and CDR2 is FYNNEI. The CDR3 totals 12 residues.

The V call is TRBV2, the J call TRBJ2-1; TRBD1 is a possible D gene (5 bases). V gave up 5 bases and J gave up 4 bases, with 9 bases separating them. CDR1 is SNHLY and CDR2 is FYNNEI in the germline V gene. The CDR3 is 13 amino acids. The CDR3 sequence is CASSKRQYNEQFF. For the CDR3, the DNA is TGTGCCAGCAGTAAAAGACAGTACAATGAGCAGTTCTTC.

The chain has TRBV5-6 and TRBJ1-4; 9 bases are a match to TRBD1. In germline, CDR1 is SGHDT, CDR2 YYEEEE. V lost 4 bases and J lost 7; bases outside the gene matches: 8. The CDR3 covers 15 residues. The CDR3 nucleotides are TGTGCCAGCAGCGTGACAGGGGGGAAGGGTGAAAAACTGTTTTTT. It translates to CASSVTGGKGEKLFF.

This clone was recorded only once. The same CDR3 also results from other DNA sequences found in this sample. This chain joins TRBV5-1 and TRBJ2-7, with 8 bases that match TRBD2. Trimming removed 4 bases from V and 2 bases from J; junction bases left unmatched: 5. The CDR3 contains 14 residues. CDR1 is SGHRS and CDR2 is YFSETQ in the germline V gene. In DNA form, the CDR3 reads TGCGCCAGCAGCCCCCGGGGGGGGACCTACGAGCAGTACTTC. Translating it yields CASSPRGGTYEQYF.

V usage is TRBV18 and J usage is TRBJ2-1; 7 nucleotides line up with TRBD1. The V and J ends lost 3 bases and 7 bases, in that order; junction bases with no gene match: 12. The CDR3 totals 16 residues. Germline assignment: CDR1 KGHSH and CDR2 LQKENI. The CDR3 loop reads CASSPQTGTVRNEQFF. CDR3 in DNA: TGTGCCAGCTCACCGCAGACAGGGACGGTCCGAAATGAGCAGTTCTTC. Full variable domain (remainder filled in from reference TRBV18 and TRBJ2-1): NAGVMQNPRHLVRRRGQEARLRCSPMKGHSHVYWYRQLPEEGLKFMVYLQKENIIDESGMPKERFSAEFPKEGPSILRIQQVVRGDSAAYFCASSPQTGTVRNEQFFGPGTRLTVL.

The chain employs TRBV7-2 and TRBJ1-5; D not certain. V lost 8 bases and J 6 bases, leaving 8 bases between the germline ends. CDR3 length: 11 residues. CDR1 is SGHTA, CDR2 FQGNSA, per germline. In DNA form, the CDR3 reads TGTGCCAGCGGGGTGGGTCAGCCCCAGCATTTT. It codes for CASGVGQPQHF.

This chain links TRBV4-1 with TRBJ2-7; 9 bases map to TRBD1. Losses at the gene ends were 0 bases for V and 3 bases for J; bases not matched to a gene: 3. The CDR3 has 15 residues. The germline CDR1 and CDR2 sequences are MGHRA and YSYEKL. The chain's CDR3 is CASSQDMDRGYEQYF. CDR3 nucleotide sequence: TGCGCCAGCAGCCAAGACATGGACAGGGGCTACGAGCAGTACTTC.

The chain couples TRBV7-6 to TRBJ1-3; no clear D gene. The ends were cut back, 2 bases at V and 0 bases at J, with 17 bases in the middle. Germline V gene data show CDR1 as SGHVS and CDR2 as FNYEAQ. CDR3 size: 18 residues. Here the CDR3 DNA reads TGTGCCAGCAGCTTATCTTATCAGGTCCGACACTCTGGAAACACCATATATTTT. Translated: CASSLSYQVRHSGNTIYF.

CDR3 residues: CASSLVRTRLRNEQFF. CDR3 in DNA: TGTGCCAGCAGCTTAGTACGGACTAGGTTGAGGAATGAGCAGTTCTTC. V is TRBV7-9 and J is TRBJ2-1; 7 bases are a match to TRBD2. Per germline, CDR1 SEHNR and CDR2 FQNEAQ (reference sequence). This CDR3 has 16 residues. V was pared by 1 base and J by 7 bases, with 10 bases of the junction left unmatched.

The chain links TRBV9 to TRBJ2-3; 16 positions match TRBD2. V lost 6 bases, J lost 3 bases, and 7 bases stayed unmatched. The CDR3 is 17 residues long. Germline CDR1 reads SGDLS; CDR2 reads YYNGEE. CDR3 DNA: TGTGCCAGCAACGGGGGACTAGCGGGAGGGCGAACAGATACGCAGTATTTT. Encoded protein: CASNGGLAGGRTDTQYF.

On this clone itself: The same CDR3 arises from other DNA sequences in this sample as well. The CDR3 loop is CASSQGVAGVYEQYF. The CDR3 DNA reads as TGCGCCAGCAGCCAAGGTGTGGCGGGTGTCTACGAGCAGTACTTC. This chain links TRBV4-1 with TRBJ2-7, with a weak D call TRBD2 (5 bases). Germline V CDR1 and CDR2: MGHRA, YSYEKL. Deletions cut 1 base from V and 3 bases from J, with 13 bases between. The CDR3 extends over 15 amino acids.

This clone showed up just once. This chain links TRBV7-9 with TRBJ2-3; 10 positions match TRBD2. The CDR3 extends over 16 amino acids. In germline, CDR1 is SEHNR, CDR2 FQNEAQ (reference sequence). The junction had 4 bases not matched to a gene; V was cut back by 4 bases and J by 0 bases. In DNA, the CDR3 is TGTGCCAGCAGCTCGGGACTAGCGTGGAGCACAGATACGCAGTATTTT. This sequence encodes CASSSGLAWSTDTQYF.

This clone was seen only once. The V call is TRBV7-8, the J call TRBJ2-7, with D perhaps matching TRBD2 (5 bases). Germline CDR1 is SGHVS and CDR2 is FQNEAQ. The CDR3 is 13 amino acids. V lost 1 base and J 6 bases, leaving 10 bases between the germline ends. The CDR3 nucleotides read TGTGCCAGCAGCTTAGGGGCGGGCTCCGAGCAGTACTTC. Residues: CASSLGAGSEQYF.

The rearrangement links TRBV7-9 to TRBJ2-7; 7 positions agree with TRBD2. There are 16 residues in the CDR3. V lost 4 bases, J lost 0 bases, and 9 bases stayed unmatched. Germline CDR1 reads SEHNR; CDR2 reads FQNEAQ (reference sequence). CDR3 amino acids: CASSYTRGLSSYEQYF. The CDR3 region has the DNA TGTGCCAGCAGCTACACCCGGGGACTATCCTCCTACGAGCAGTACTTC. Using reference TRBV7-9 and TRBJ2-7 for the parts outside the CDR3, the full variable domain is DTGVSQNPRHKITKRGQNVTFRCDPISEHNRLYWYRQTLGQGPEFLTYFQNEAQLEKSRLLSDRFSAERPKGSFSTLEIQRTEQGDSAMYLCASSYTRGLSSYEQYFGPGTRLTVT.

In its sample, this clone was seen once. The chain couples TRBV5-4 to TRBJ2-3, with 12 bases matching TRBD2. Germline values: CDR1 SGHNT, CDR2 YYREEE (reference sequence). CDR3 length: 15 residues. The trim removed 7 bases at V and 2 bases at J, leaving 5 bases unmatched. The CDR3 DNA sequence: TGTGCCAGCTCTAGCGGGAGGGCTCCCACAGATACGCAGTATTTT. It encodes CASSSGRAPTDTQYF.

The rearrangement links TRBV10-3 to TRBJ2-7; D not resolved. The V gene lost 4 bases and the J gene lost 6 bases, with 16 bases spanning the gap. The CDR3 spans 14 residues. CDR1 ENHRY and CDR2 SYGVKD come from the germline V gene. The CDR3 loop reads CAISGSSTQSEQYF. The CDR3 coding sequence is TGTGCCATCAGTGGATCCTCTACTCAGTCCGAGCAGTACTTC.

In this sample, this clone turned up once. The chain is built from TRBV19 and TRBJ1-5; 8 bases are a match to TRBD1. The CDR3 is 15 amino acids. Trimming removed 9 bases from V and 3 bases from J; junction bases left unmatched: 10. Germline-derived CDR1 and CDR2 are LNHDA and SQIVND (reference sequence). Written as DNA, the CDR3 is TGTGCCAGATACCGGGACAGGCAATTCAATCAGCCCCAGCATTTT. It is translated as CARYRDRQFNQPQHF.

V and J are TRBV19 and TRBJ2-1, with D possibly being TRBD2 (5 bases). Trimming shortened V by 10 bases and J by 1 base, and 17 bases separated the two germline ends. The CDR3 consists of 15 residues. CDR1 is LNHDA and CDR2 is SQIVND in the germline V gene (reference sequence). The CDR3 loop reads CATRDSRVSYNEQFF. CDR3 sequence (DNA): TGTGCCACCAGAGATTCGAGGGTTTCCTACAATGAGCAGTTCTTC.

V is TRBV27 and J is TRBJ2-7, with 11 bases matching TRBD2. The trim removed 5 bases at V and 3 bases at J, leaving 6 bases unmatched. Per germline, CDR1 MNHEY and CDR2 SMNVEV (reference sequence). This CDR3 has 15 residues. CDR3 DNA: TGTGCCAGCAGTCGGGGGACTAGCGGAAACTACGAGCAGTACTTC. Its protein product is CASSRGTSGNYEQYF.

The chain is built from TRBV28 and TRBJ2-4; 9 bases line up with TRBD2. CDR3 length: 16 amino acids. Germline loops: CDR1 MDHEN, CDR2 SYDVKM. V shed 3 bases and J 1 base; nucleotides not matched to a gene: 4. DNA of the CDR3: TGTGCCAGCAGTTTTAGCGGGAGCGTGGCCAAAAACATTCAGTACTTC. Encoded protein: CASSFSGSVAKNIQYF.

The gene calls are TRBV19 and TRBJ2-5; the D gene could be TRBD1 or TRBD2 (6 bases each). V was cut by 3 bases and J by 1 base, with 9 bases left in between. The CDR3 is made up of 14 amino acids. CDR1 and CDR2 (germline): LNHDA, SQIVND (reference sequence). CDR3 sequence: CASSIRGRQETQYF. DNA of the CDR3: TGTGCCAGTAGTATCCGGGGGCGCCAAGAGACCCAGTACTTC.

V gene TRBV4-3 combines with J gene TRBJ2-2, with 11 bases matching TRBD2. The CDR3 is made up of 16 amino acids. V shed 3 bases, J shed 1 base, and the junction held 1 base outside the gene matches. Germline loops: CDR1 LGHNA, CDR2 YSLEER. CDR3 DNA sequence: TGCGCCAGCAGCCACGGACTAGCGGGGAACACCGGGGAGCTGTTTTTT. Its protein product is CASSHGLAGNTGELFF.

The V call is TRBV25-1, the J call TRBJ2-5; possibly TRBD1 or TRBD2 for D (5 bases each). The germline CDR1 and CDR2 sequences are MGHDK and SYGVNS. There are 16 residues in the CDR3. Trimming pared 4 bases from V and 5 bases from J, leaving 20 bases between. This CDR3 is CASSGSRGAPVETQYF. The CDR3 region has the DNA TGTGCCAGCAGTGGGTCTCGGGGCGCCCCCGTGGAGACCCAGTACTTC.

J is TRBJ2-5 and V is TRBV27; D is ambiguous. The germline gives CDR1 MNHEY, CDR2 SMNVEV (reference sequence). CDR3 length equals 13 residues. V was shortened by 6 bases and J by 0 bases, with 8 bases between the two germline ends. This CDR3 reads CASRGSYQETQYF. The CDR3 region has the DNA TGTGCCAGCAGGGGTTCGTACCAAGAGACCCAGTACTTC.

This chain uses TRBV7-3 with TRBJ2-7, with D unresolved. This CDR3 contains 13 residues. Trimming removed 5 bases at V and 3 bases at J, with 11 bases between. CDR1 is SGHTA and CDR2 is FQGTGA in the germline V gene. CDR3 DNA sequence: TGTGCCAGCAGCCATACCCCCAACTACGAGCAGTACTTC. Translated: CASSHTPNYEQYF.

The chain couples TRBV7-9 to TRBJ2-1; 11 nucleotides line up with TRBD2. Germline V gene sequence: CDR1 SEHNR, CDR2 FQNEAQ (reference sequence). The CDR3 extends over 18 amino acids. V trimming: 0 bases; J trimming: 7 bases; junction bases outside the gene matches: 11. The CDR3 DNA reads as TGTGCCAGCAGCTTAGCGATCGGCCTAGCGGGAGGTACGAATGAGCAGTTCTTC. It is translated as CASSLAIGLAGGTNEQFF.

This clone was picked up a small number of times. This chain links TRBV29-1 with TRBJ1-5; D unresolved. Germline-derived CDR1 and CDR2 are SQVTM and ANQGSEA. The V gene lost 6 bases and the J gene lost 0 bases, with 9 bases spanning the gap. CDR3 size: 13 residues. As DNA, the CDR3 is TGCAGCGTCGAAATTAATAGCAATCAGCCCCAGCATTTT. It specifies CSVEINSNQPQHF.